This T cell receptor (beta chain) was identified in a study of OX40 agonist ivuxolimab in advanced cancers. Context from the whole study: The costimulatory receptor OX40 (CD134) was targeted by ivuxolimab, a fully human IgG2 agonistic monoclonal antibody. Intravenous ivuxolimab was administered to patients every 2 weeks at six dose levels: 0.01, 0.1, 0.3, 1.5, 3 and 10 mg/kg. Partial responses were achieved by three dose-escalation patients, of whom one had hepatocellular carcinoma and two had cutaneous melanoma. The paper describes the monotherapy dose-escalation part (N ≈ 52 patients) of the phase I trial of ivuxolimab. The purpose of peripheral TCRbeta sequencing was to test whether ivuxolimab changed TCR sequence diversity and led to clonal T-cell expansion. Of the approximately 50 dose-escalation patients, hepatocellular carcinoma was present in approximately 20, melanoma in around 15, renal cell carcinoma in 9 and head and neck cancer in 9. In the dose-escalation cohort, 82.7% of patients were male, and the mean age was around 60 years, with a range of about 20 to 79. Prior anti-PD-1, anti-PD-L1 or anti-CTLA-4 therapy was permitted, and about 40% of dose-escalation patients had received checkpoint inhibitors. General findings and caveats noted by the study authors: In the 0.1-3.0 mg/kg groups, partial responders had among the lowest normalized peripheral clonal expansion, particularly in CD8+ T cells. At doses of 0.1 to 3.0 mg/kg, clonal expansion of both CD4+ and CD8+ blood T cells was observed from baseline to week 6. The antigen specificity of the clonally expanded peripheral T cells was not determined. After ivuxolimab, expanded clones were on average more numerous among CD8+ T cells than among CD4+ T cells. Low levels of normalized T-cell clonal expansion were also seen in some patients who did not respond.

Genomic DNA was extracted from sorted cells for sequencing of the TCRbeta CDR3 region. TCRbeta CDR3 regions were sequenced using the immunoSEQ Assay. Drawn from immuneACCESS, this table holds only the in-frame rearrangements with V and J called that TCRdb kept. Clones are partly lost; checked studies trace under half to an unresolved V gene and leave the rest unexplained. In this sample the table shows 70,000 to 95,000 clones, approximately 94% of which occur a single time. 9.6% of the sample is held by the ten biggest clonotypes. Patients with a history of autoimmune disease or receiving systemic immunosuppression were excluded from the trial. In every dose cohort, peripheral blood was drawn for TCR sequencing at baseline, cycle 4 day 1, and cycle 7 day 1. The samples were drawn from a first-in-human, open-label, multicenter phase I dose-escalation trial of ivuxolimab. The trial enrolled adults with locally advanced or metastatic head and neck squamous cell, hepatocellular, melanoma or renal cell carcinoma. CD4+ and CD8+ T cells were sorted separately from peripheral blood before TCR sequencing.

The junction shows trimming of 5 bases on V and 4 bases on J, and the gene matches do not reach 4 bases of it. From the cysteine up to the phenylalanine, the CDR3 has a length of 13 residues. Only the CDR3 DNA is retained, 39 bases long and in frame from the first base. According to the germline V gene, CDR1 reads SGHRS and CDR2 reads YFSETQ. Note on this clone: The antigen it recognizes is unknown. No qualities accompany the bases; no much larger clone lies one base away.

The receptor comes from an adult with an advanced solid tumor such as melanoma, head and neck, liver or kidney cancer. The sample here was CD4+ or CD8+ T cells sorted from blood, taken in a trial of the OX40 agonist ivuxolimab. The rearranged segments are TRBV5-1 and TRBJ1-1; 8 of the junction bases match TRBD1. The CDR3 is CASRYTGGTEAFF. The DNA is as follows: TGCGCCAGCAGATATACAGGGGGCACTGAAGCTTTCTTT.